This T cell receptor beta chain is drawn from a study of vaccination and CD4 T cells after COVID-19. Whole-study context: Convalescents were six males and four females, two of them Hispanic.

General study results and limits: A median 86.3% of convalescent patients' SARS-CoV-2-reactive clones emerged only after vaccination. SARS-CoV-2-reactive clonotype medians increased from roughly 21 to 40, not significantly.

Points on this clonotype: Its antigen is currently unknown.

The CDR3 has 15 residues. V was trimmed by 1 base and J by 2 bases, leaving 13 bases between them. Germline V gene lookup returns CDR1 DFQATT and CDR2 SNEGSKA (reference sequence). MiXCR, run by TCRdb on the PCR reads, gives a single entry per CDR3 protein. Found here are some 40,000 distinct CDR3 sequences, around 35% of them singletons; the top ten hold roughly 5%. The time point was: late sampling 161 to 241 days after vaccination in three convalescent patients. This receptor was obtained from a human donor who had recovered from COVID-19. This sample comprised CD4+ T cells from blood, obtained about 7 months after SARS-CoV-2 vaccination. J is TRBJ2-3 and V is TRBV20-1; a weak D match, TRBD2 (6 bases). DNA of the CDR3: TGCAGTGCTAGAGTTGTCAGCGGGCACACAGATACGCAGTATTTT. It is translated as CSARVVSGHTDTQYF.